This TCR beta chain was recovered during a study of blood T cell repertoires in COVID-19. Study details: Spain, Italy and the United States supplied samples that represented acute and convalescent COVID-19. Sources were T cells, B-cell-depleted T cells, or PBMCs; the material itself was cDNA or gDNA.

CDR1 LGHNT and CDR2 FRNRAP come from the germline V gene. V trimming: 2 bases; J trimming: 0 bases; junction bases outside the gene matches: 14. The CDR3 has 20 amino acids. Authors' data handling: Counts of nucleated cells, estimated from reference gene primer amplification, were obtained. TCRdb keeps only in-frame clones here, not all; method: immunoSEQ multiplex PCR. The DNA gave D and trimming, while V, J and clone size come from that table. Of 250,000 to 300,000 clones listed, about 76% are singletons. The sequence derives from a woman aged 60-75 years with active or convalescent COVID-19. The J gene is TRBJ1-3, the V gene TRBV12-5; 9 positions agree with TRBD1. Sequencing used peripheral blood. This CDR3 is CASGLFLGTGTYHSGNTIYF. CDR3 nucleotide sequence: TGTGCTAGTGGTTTGTTTCTCGGGACAGGGACATACCACTCTGGAAACACCATATATTTT. The complete variable domain, with remaining parts taken from reference TRBV12-5 and TRBJ1-3, reads DARVTQTPRHKVTEMGQEVTMRCQPILGHNTVFWYRQTMMQGLELLAYFRNRAPLDDSGMPKDRFSAEMPDATLATLKIQPSEPRDSAVYFCASGLFLGTGTYHSGNTIYFGEGSWLTVV.